This T cell receptor beta chain was sequenced in a study of blood T cell repertoires in COVID-19. How the authors handled the data: Amplification of reference gene primers was used by the study to estimate nucleated cell counts. Assay used: immunoSEQ multiplex PCR; TCRdb lists only in-frame clones, some missing. That table gives V, J and clone size, and the DNA gave D and trimming. The profile covers 75,000 to 100,000 clones, with about 85% appearing a single time and about 4.5% taken by the ten largest. The CDR3 has 17 residues. The receptor was derived from a man between 60 and 75 years old with acute or convalescent COVID-19. The specimen was peripheral blood. This chain uses TRBV21-1 with TRBJ2-7; the table calls TRBD2, which could not be checked here. TRBV21-1 is deemed a pseudogene. Here the CDR3 reads CASSKGPTSGRAWEQYF. The CDR3 coding sequence is TGTGCCAGCAGCAAAGGCCCTACTAGCGGGAGGGCGTGGGAGCAGTACTTC.